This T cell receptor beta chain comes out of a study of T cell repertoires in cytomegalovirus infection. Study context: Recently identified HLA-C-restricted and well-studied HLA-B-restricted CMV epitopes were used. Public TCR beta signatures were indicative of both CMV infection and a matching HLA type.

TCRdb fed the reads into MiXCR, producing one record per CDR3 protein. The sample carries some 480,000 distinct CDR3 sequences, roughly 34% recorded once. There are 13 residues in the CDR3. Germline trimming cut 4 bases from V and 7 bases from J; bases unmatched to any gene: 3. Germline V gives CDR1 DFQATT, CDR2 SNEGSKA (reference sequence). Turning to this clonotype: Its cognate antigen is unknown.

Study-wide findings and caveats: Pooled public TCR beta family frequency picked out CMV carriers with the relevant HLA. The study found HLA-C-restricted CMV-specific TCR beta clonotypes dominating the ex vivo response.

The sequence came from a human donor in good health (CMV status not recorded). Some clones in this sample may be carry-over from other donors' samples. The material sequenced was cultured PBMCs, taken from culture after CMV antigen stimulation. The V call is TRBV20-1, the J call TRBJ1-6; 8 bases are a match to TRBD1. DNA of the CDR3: TGCAGTGCTAATTGGGACAGGAATTCACCCCTCCACTTT. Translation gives CSANWDRNSPLHF.